Listed below are T cell receptor beta chains from one sample, sequenced in a study of T cells in Graves' hyperthyroidism and ophthalmopathy. A single record per CDR3 protein comes from TCRdb applying MiXCR to the multiplex PCR reads. The sample includes more than 350,000 distinct CDR3 sequences, 14% of them seen just once. Input material: blood. All receptors derive from a woman aged 25 to 39 with Graves' ophthalmopathy. Both conserved end residues are part of each CDR3. Size is stated for part of the rows, as once, few or many counts, or as a class when the clone is expanded.

clone_size,v_call,cdr3_length,j_call,cdr3_aa
many,TRBV7-6,14,TRBJ2-5,CASSLSTSQETQYF
many,TRBV5-1,17,TRBJ2-3,CASTGTPREVGTDTQYF
many,TRBV30,15,TRBJ2-5,CAWIPVGGLGETQYF
many,TRBV20-1,13,TRBJ1-2,CSARDRGQDGYTF
many,TRBV29-1,12,TRBJ2-7,CSVVEGVDEQYF
few,TRBV5-1,13,TRBJ2-5,CASSTGVQETQYF
many,TRBV6-1,15,TRBJ1-1,CASSETGQSNTEAFF
few,TRBV6-2/TRBV6-3,13,TRBJ2-3,CATGTYSTDTQYF
many,TRBV24-1,16,TRBJ2-2,CATSDPGAKVSGELFF
many,TRBV2,15,TRBJ2-1,CASRRTSGGRNEQFF
few,TRBV6-1,14,TRBJ1-5,CASLQGMSNQPQHF
few,TRBV7-8,14,TRBJ1-5,CASSSTGVDQPQHF
.,TRBV15,12,TRBJ1-5,CATSKPNQPQHF
few,TRBV6-2/TRBV6-3,14,TRBJ2-1,CASSRDREINEQFF
many,TRBV28,15,TRBJ2-7,CASSSPAGKFFEQYF
.,TRBV7-2,15,TRBJ2-3,CASSLERGDTDTQYF
.,TRBV29-1,13,TRBJ2-6,CSVARTGSNVLTF
few,TRBV20-1,17,TRBJ2-2,CSADLSLDRGNTGELFF
many,TRBV6-1,16,TRBJ1-2,CASRDPPGQSFYGYTF
.,TRBV2,16,TRBJ2-5,CASSDEASGRGETQYF
few,TRBV4-2,17,TRBJ2-2,CASSHLLGGANTGELFF
many,TRBV3-1,16,TRBJ1-4,CASSKRIRGRNEKLFF
.,TRBV7-9,15,TRBJ1-3,CASSLALGSGNTIYF
.,TRBV4-1,16,TRBJ2-1,CASSPPNRAFDNEQFF
many,TRBV27,16,TRBJ2-2,CASSLITGGGTGELFF
many,TRBV12-3/TRBV12-4,13,TRBJ1-2,CATLRQGLGGYTF
few,TRBV7-9,18,TRBJ1-3,CASSLPPGGPISGNTIYF
few,TRBV7-9,15,TRBJ1-2,CASSTDIRGPHGYTF
.,TRBV6-4,14,TRBJ1-4,CASSDSGAGEKLFF
few,TRBV24-1,15,TRBJ2-6,CATSDRRPGANVLTF
few,TRBV29-1,13,TRBJ1-5,CSVEYDSNQPQHF
many,TRBV28,14,TRBJ2-5,CASSLDRADETQYF
few,TRBV20-1,11,TRBJ1-6,CSARDIYQLHF
few,TRBV7-9,15,TRBJ2-7,CASSLAGGPLREQYF
many,TRBV29-1,16,TRBJ1-2,CSVIFGGRSVVYGYTF
many,TRBV6-1,14,TRBJ2-7,CASSESRARDEQYF
many,TRBV20-1,18,TRBJ1-6,CSARTQRTPRSYNSPLHF
many,TRBV27,14,TRBJ2-1,CASSWDRGRGEQFF
many,TRBV3-1,15,TRBJ1-5,CASSQVGGLDQPQHF
many,TRBV12-3/TRBV12-4,14,TRBJ1-5,CASSFGPSDQPQHF
few,TRBV7-3,14,TRBJ2-5,CASSPGGLQETRYF